Listed below are T cell receptor beta chains from one sample, sequenced in a study of CD8+ T cells in alopecia areata. The repertoire was sequenced with immunoSEQ multiplex PCR; TCRdb's copy has only in-frame clones and lacks some. The sample consists of 150,000 to 200,000 clones, around 64% of them appearing once. This specimen consisted of CD4+ T cells sorted from blood, obtained at roughly week 49, from a patient treated with tofacitinib. These receptors were taken from a human donor with alopecia areata. CDR3s include the opening cysteine and the closing phenylalanine or tryptophan. Each record gives: J gene, D gene, V gene, clone size, CDR3 DNA, CDR3 protein. D genes are given only for firm matches. The listing skips clone size in some rows; elsewhere it reads once, few, many or a size class.

J: TRBJ2-1
D: TRBD1
V: TRBV7-2
size: NA
DNA: TGTGCCATCAGACAGGGATTGCATGAGCAGTTCTTC
CDR3: CAIRQGLHEQFF

J: TRBJ2-1
D: TRBD2
V: TRBV29-1
size: once
DNA: TGCAGCGTTGGGACTAGCGACTACAATGAGCAGTTCTTC
CDR3: CSVGTSDYNEQFF

J: TRBJ2-5
D: NA
V: TRBV5-1
size: NA
DNA: TGCGCCAGCTCCACCCAGGGAAGAGAGACCCAGTACTTC
CDR3: CASSTQGRETQYF

J: TRBJ1-2
D: NA
V: TRBV9
size: NA
DNA: TGTGCCAGCAGCCCCCAGACAGCTAACTATGGCTACACCTTC
CDR3: CASSPQTANYGYTF

J: TRBJ2-5
D: NA
V: TRBV29-1
size: NA
DNA: TGCAGCGTTGCTCTGACTGGGTTCAGCCAAGAGACCCAGTACTTC
CDR3: CSVALTGFSQETQYF

J: TRBJ2-1
D: NA
V: TRBV6-1
size: few
DNA: TGTGCCAGCAGTGAGGCAGGGTGGAGATCTTTACGGGGTGAGCAGTTCTTC
CDR3: CASSEAGWRSLRGEQFF

J: TRBJ1-5
D: NA
V: TRBV6-5
size: few
DNA: TGTGCCAGCAGGACGACAGCTAATAGCAATCAGCCCCAGCATTTT
CDR3: CASRTTANSNQPQHF

J: TRBJ1-6
D: NA
V: TRBV12-5
size: once
DNA: TGTGCTAGTGGCCCGCCCATGGCACCGTCCAATTCACCCCTCCACTTT
CDR3: CASGPPMAPSNSPLHF

J: TRBJ2-6
D: NA
V: TRBV7-2
size: few
DNA: TGTGCCAGCAGCCCCCAGGGAGGCTCTGGGGCCAACGTCCTGACTTTC
CDR3: CASSPQGGSGANVLTF

J: TRBJ2-3
D: NA
V: TRBV29-1
size: NA
DNA: TGCAGCGTTGATCGGGCCACTAGCACAGATACGCAGTATTTT
CDR3: CSVDRATSTDTQYF

J: TRBJ2-6
D: NA
V: TRBV30
size: NA
DNA: TGTGCCTGGAGCGGACAGTCTGGGGCCAACGTCCTGACTTTC
CDR3: CAWSGQSGANVLTF

J: TRBJ1-5
D: NA
V: TRBV27
size: NA
DNA: TGTGCCAGCAGTTTATGGGCAGGGAGCAATCAGCCCCAGCATTTT
CDR3: CASSLWAGSNQPQHF

J: TRBJ1-6
D: NA
V: TRBV6-1
size: NA
DNA: TGTGCCAGCAGTGAGTCAGGGGCCCTCCACTTT
CDR3: CASSESGALHF

J: TRBJ2-5
D: TRBD1
V: TRBV5-1
size: NA
DNA: TGCGCCAGCAGCTCTACAGGGGGCGGGGAGACCCAGTACTTC
CDR3: CASSSTGGGETQYF

J: TRBJ2-7
D: NA
V: TRBV7-3
size: NA
DNA: TGTGCCAGCAGCTTATTTCGGGCGACCGAAAACGAGCAGTACTTC
CDR3: CASSLFRATENEQYF

J: TRBJ2-7
D: NA
V: TRBV6-6
size: NA
DNA: TGTGCCAGCCAACATCCTCCCCCCGGCGAGCAGTACTTC
CDR3: CASQHPPPGEQYF

J: TRBJ2-1
D: NA
V: TRBV30
size: NA
DNA: TGTGCCTGGAGACAGGGATCGTCCTCGAGCTCCTACAATGAGCAGTTCTTC
CDR3: CAWRQGSSSSSYNEQFF

J: TRBJ1-1
D: NA
V: TRBV10-3
size: NA
DNA: TGTGCCATCAGTGAGTCGACGGGCATCGGTGCAGGTTTGGCAGCTTTCTTT
CDR3: CAISESTGIGAGLAAFF

J: TRBJ1-1
D: NA
V: TRBV20-1
size: NA
DNA: TGCAGTGCGCCGATCAACACTGAAGCTTTCTTT
CDR3: CSAPINTEAFF

J: TRBJ1-6
D: NA
V: TRBV19
size: NA
DNA: TGTGCCAGTAGTATTGAGGGCAGACATTCACCCCTCCACTTT
CDR3: CASSIEGRHSPLHF

J: TRBJ2-5
D: NA
V: TRBV29-1
size: NA
DNA: TGCAGCGTTGTGGAGGGGTTAGAGACCCAGTACTTC
CDR3: CSVVEGLETQYF

J: TRBJ2-5
D: TRBD1
V: TRBV25-1
size: once
DNA: TGTGCCAGCAGTGAATCAGACAGGGTAGGGGAGACCCAGTACTTC
CDR3: CASSESDRVGETQYF

J: TRBJ2-5
D: TRBD1
V: TRBV28
size: many
DNA: TGTGCCAGCAGTTTAATTGGGGACAGGGAAAGGGGGAACCAGTACTTC
CDR3: CASSLIGDRERGNQYF

J: TRBJ1-5
D: NA
V: TRBV30
size: NA
DNA: TGTGCCTGGAGTGTAGGGGGGAGTAGCAATCAGCCCCAGCATTTT
CDR3: CAWSVGGSSNQPQHF

J: TRBJ2-7
D: NA
V: TRBV9
size: NA
DNA: TGTGCCAGCAGCGTAGGGGGTGGGACTTCCTACGAGCAGTACTTC
CDR3: CASSVGGGTSYEQYF

J: TRBJ2-7
D: NA
V: TRBV29-1
size: NA
DNA: TGCAGCGTCGATTACAGCCCGGGTGAGCAGTACTTC
CDR3: CSVDYSPGEQYF

J: TRBJ1-5
D: NA
V: TRBV30
size: NA
DNA: TGTGCCTGGAGTCGTGGGGAAAATCAGCCCCAGCATTTT
CDR3: CAWSRGENQPQHF

J: TRBJ2-1
D: NA
V: TRBV15
size: NA
DNA: TGTGCCACCAGCAGAGATCGGTCTATAAATGAGCAGTTCTTC
CDR3: CATSRDRSINEQFF

J: TRBJ2-3
D: TRBD2
V: TRBV19
size: NA
DNA: TGTGCCAGTAGTGGGACTAGCGGGGGGGCCGCAGATACGCAGTATTTT
CDR3: CASSGTSGGAADTQYF

J: TRBJ2-7
D: TRBD1
V: TRBV2
size: few
DNA: TGTGCCAGCAGTGAAGACAGGGGGTGGGACGAGCAGTACTTC
CDR3: CASSEDRGWDEQYF

J: TRBJ2-5
D: NA
V: TRBV11-2
size: NA
DNA: TGTGCCAGCAGCCCCCTTCTCCGGGGAGAGACCCAGTACTTC
CDR3: CASSPLLRGETQYF

J: TRBJ2-3
D: NA
V: TRBV5-1
size: NA
DNA: TGCGCCAGCACCCGGGGACCGGGCGAAGATACGCAGTATTTT
CDR3: CASTRGPGEDTQYF

J: TRBJ1-5
D: NA
V: TRBV29-1
size: NA
DNA: TGCAGCGTTCGAACATACGGCAATCAGCCCCAGCATTTT
CDR3: CSVRTYGNQPQHF

J: TRBJ1-2
D: NA
V: TRBV30
size: once
DNA: TGTGCCTGGAGTGTAAACGGGAACTATGGCTACACCTTC
CDR3: CAWSVNGNYGYTF

J: TRBJ1-1
D: NA
V: TRBV4-3
size: few
DNA: TGCGCCAGAGCCCCCCGGGACACCTTGAACACTGAAGCTTTCTTT
CDR3: CARAPRDTLNTEAFF

J: TRBJ2-5
D: NA
V: TRBV27
size: few
DNA: TGTGCCAGCAGTCTAAGAGCGACAGTAAATATAGAGACCCAGTACTTC
CDR3: CASSLRATVNIETQYF

J: TRBJ1-2
D: NA
V: TRBV5-6
size: NA
DNA: TGTGCCAGCAGCAGCGGCTATGGCTACACCTTC
CDR3: CASSSGYGYTF

J: TRBJ2-3
D: NA
V: TRBV5-6
size: NA
DNA: TGTGCCAGCAGCTCCGTTAAAGGGCGCACAGATACGCAGTATTTT
CDR3: CASSSVKGRTDTQYF

J: TRBJ2-5
D: TRBD1
V: TRBV5-1
size: NA
DNA: TGCGCCAGCAGCTTGCAAACAGGGGGCAGGGAGACCCAGTACTTC
CDR3: CASSLQTGGRETQYF

J: TRBJ2-3
D: TRBD2
V: TRBV7-8
size: NA
DNA: TGTGCCAGCAGCTTAGGACTAGCAGCAGATACGCAGTATTTT
CDR3: CASSLGLAADTQYF

J: TRBJ2-7
D: NA
V: TRBV25-1
size: NA
DNA: TGTGCCAGCAGGGGGACCACCTACGAGCAGTACTTC
CDR3: CASRGTTYEQYF

J: TRBJ2-5
D: TRBD2
V: TRBV4-3
size: NA
DNA: TGCGCCAGCAGCCAAGAGCCGGGGGGAGAGACCCAGTACTTC
CDR3: CASSQEPGGETQYF

J: TRBJ2-7
D: NA
V: TRBV5-1
size: NA
DNA: TGCGCCAGCAGCTTGCAACAGGGCGAGCAGTACTTC
CDR3: CASSLQQGEQYF

J: TRBJ2-3
D: NA
V: TRBV7-8
size: NA
DNA: TGTGCCAGCAGCTTAGAAGGGGCCAGCACAGATACGCAGTATTTT
CDR3: CASSLEGASTDTQYF

J: TRBJ2-2
D: NA
V: TRBV29-1
size: NA
DNA: TGCAGCGTTGACGGGCCCGGGGAGCTGTTTTTT
CDR3: CSVDGPGELFF